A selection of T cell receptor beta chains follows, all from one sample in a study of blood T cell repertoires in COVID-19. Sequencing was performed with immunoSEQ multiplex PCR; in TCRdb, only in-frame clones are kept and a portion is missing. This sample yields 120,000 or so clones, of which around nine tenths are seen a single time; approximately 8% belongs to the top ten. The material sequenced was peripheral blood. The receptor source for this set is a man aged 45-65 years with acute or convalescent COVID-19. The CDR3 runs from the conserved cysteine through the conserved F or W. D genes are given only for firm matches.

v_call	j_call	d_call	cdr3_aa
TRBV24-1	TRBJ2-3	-	CATSDSSPISTDTQYF
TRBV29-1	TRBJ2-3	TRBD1	CSVELGGPTDTQYF
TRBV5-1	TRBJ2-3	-	CASSLGPVQDTQYF
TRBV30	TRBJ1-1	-	CAWGGNRMGLTEAFF
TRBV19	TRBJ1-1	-	CASSKFIFQGDTEAFF
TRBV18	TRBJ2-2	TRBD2	CASSPSVGGLGTGELFF
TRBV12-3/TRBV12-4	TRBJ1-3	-	CAGGDSGNTIYF
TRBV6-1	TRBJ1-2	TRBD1	CASSERRTGGAKAYGYTF
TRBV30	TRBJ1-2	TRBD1	CAWSGTGYGYTF
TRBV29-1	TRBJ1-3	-	CGTGSGNTIYF
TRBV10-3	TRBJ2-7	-	CAITRTENTYEQYF
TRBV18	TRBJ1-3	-	CASSPQTGGLSSGNTIYF
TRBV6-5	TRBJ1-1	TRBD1	CASSFDRVANTEAFF
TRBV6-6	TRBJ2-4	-	CASSLSAGAKNIQYF
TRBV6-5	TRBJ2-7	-	CASRTGSEQYF
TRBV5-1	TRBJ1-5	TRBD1	CASSLEGQGANQPQHF
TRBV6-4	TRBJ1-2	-	CASSGSGNYGYTF
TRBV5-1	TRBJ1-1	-	CASSLVRGGASTEAFF
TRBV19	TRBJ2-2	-	CASSTIGVTGELFF
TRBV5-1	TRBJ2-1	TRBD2	CASSRIAGGRHEQFF
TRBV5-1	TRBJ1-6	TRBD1	CASSLDRDRDSPLHF
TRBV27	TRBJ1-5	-	CASSSLGGNQPQHF